The entry below describes one T cell receptor beta chain. Original data processing: Researchers report that nucleated cell counts were estimated from reference gene primer amplification. Sequencing was performed with immunoSEQ multiplex PCR; in TCRdb, only in-frame clones are kept and a portion is missing. V, J and clone size reflect that table, while D and trimming were determined from the DNA. This sample has over 90,000 clones, with approximately 79% found just once. Trimming cost V 1 base and J 5 bases, with 14 bases left between them. The CDR3 length is 15 residues. CDR1 and CDR2 from the germline V gene are LGHNT and FRNRAP. The sample originates from a study of blood T cell repertoires in COVID-19. Looking at the study overall: Researchers got acute and convalescent COVID-19 samples from the United States, Italy and Spain. T cells, B-cell-depleted T cells, or PBMCs supplied cDNA or gDNA.

Seattle patient enrollment occurred during active infection, with longitudinal follow-up thereafter. Sequenced input: peripheral blood. This chain links TRBV12-5 with TRBJ1-1, with D unresolved. The receptor comes from an older man with COVID-19, enrolled during active disease. CDR3 nucleotide sequence: TGTGCTAGTGGTTTGGACAACGGCGGAGGGACTGAAGCTTTCTTT. Protein: CASGLDNGGGTEAFF.